The T cell receptor beta chain described here comes from a study of T-cell memory formation after mild COVID-19. General study results and limits: Clones that contracted from day 15 to 85 had balanced CD4/CD8; later expanders were CD4+ biased. Clones from the second wave (peaking day 37) had unconfirmed SARS-CoV-2 specificity.

The V and J ends lost 0 bases and 0 bases respectively, with 15 bases between them. Germline lookup yields CDR1 SGHRS and CDR2 YFSETQ. The CDR3 covers 17 residues. This clonotype was counted a few times. Its specificity is not known. TCRdb re-called the 5' RACE reads through MiXCR, storing one row per CDR3 protein. Altogether approximately 410,000 distinct CDR3 sequences are present, around a quarter being singletons, with the ten largest covering 13%. This sequence originates from an adult woman who had mild COVID-19 (a few samples of this study predate the infection). Cell type and time point are not known. The chain is built from TRBV5-1 and TRBJ1-1; D may be TRBD1 (5 bases). The sequenced sample consisted of PBMCs or a T cell subset sorted from them (not recorded which). The CDR3, as DNA: TGCGCCAGCAGCTTGGGGGCCAGCGACAGAGTGAACACTGAAGCTTTCTTT. Its protein product is CASSLGASDRVNTEAFF.